The 30 T cell receptor beta chains in this list originate from one sample, sequenced in a study of blood T cell repertoires in COVID-19. The assay was immunoSEQ multiplex PCR, and TCRdb's table has in-frame clones only and misses some. This table has hundreds of thousands of clones, around 82% appearing once. The sequencing sample was made of peripheral blood. The receptors shown here come from a woman between 45 and 60 years old with acute or convalescent COVID-19.

The rearrangement uses TRBV28 and TRBJ2-1; 8 bases line up with TRBD2. The CDR3 runs to 18 residues. In germline, CDR1 is MDHEN, CDR2 SYDVKM. With 7 bases clipped from V and 6 bases from J, the junction kept 20 bases outside the gene matches. The DNA of the CDR3 is TGTGCCAGCACTCCGGGAGGGCCGCCCGGGACTAGGGTCAATGAGCAGTTCTTC. Translation gives CASTPGGPPGTRVNEQFF. The full variable domain, rest sourced from reference TRBV28 and TRBJ2-1, is DVKVTQSSRYLVKRTGEKVFLECVQDMDHENMFWYRQDPGLGLRLIYFSYDVKMKEKGDIPEGYSVSREKKERFSLILESASTNQTSMYLCASTPGGPPGTRVNEQFFGPGTRLTVL.

This chain uses TRBV2 with TRBJ1-2; 10 nucleotides line up with TRBD1. CDR1 and CDR2 from the germline V gene are SNHLY and FYNNEI. V dropped 6 bases and J dropped 1; count of bases not matched to a gene: 8. The CDR3 is 16 residues long. The CDR3 is CASRVDGTGDNYGYTF. The CDR3 nucleotides are TGTGCCAGCAGGGTCGACGGGACAGGGGATAACTATGGCTACACCTTC.

This chain uses TRBV11-2 with TRBJ2-7; tentative D call: TRBD1 (6 bases). The CDR3 has 15 amino acids. Germline V gene data show CDR1 as SGHAT and CDR2 as FQNNGV. Between the trimmed V and J ends, which lost 1 base and 2 bases, there was a span of 12 bases. The CDR3 loop reads CASSLGGTHTYEQYF. Written as DNA, the CDR3 is TGTGCCAGCAGCTTAGGGGGGACACATACCTACGAGCAGTACTTC.

V usage is TRBV24-1 and J usage is TRBJ2-1; tentative D call: TRBD2 (6 bases). V lost 5 bases, J lost 8 bases, and 21 bases lay in between. This CDR3 is 16 amino acids long. Germline-derived CDR1 and CDR2 are KGHDR and SFDVKD. CDR3 protein: CATSGGDLENRHEQFF. The CDR3 DNA reads TGTGCCACCAGTGGGGGGGACTTAGAGAACCGTCATGAGCAGTTCTTC.

The V gene is TRBV19, the J gene TRBJ2-7; weak D call: TRBD1 (7 bases). Trimming took 4 bases from V and 4 from J, leaving 23 bases between them. The CDR3 extends over 17 amino acids. Germline V CDR1 and CDR2: LNHDA, SQIVND (reference sequence). The CDR3: CASSTITTEGQTYEQYF. The CDR3 DNA sequence: TGTGCCAGTAGTACGATCACTACGGAGGGACAGACATACGAGCAGTACTTC.

The chain is built from TRBV5-6 and TRBJ1-5; 7 bases match TRBD1. The germline V gene encodes CDR1 SGHDT and CDR2 YYEEEE. V was pared by 0 bases and J by 3 bases, with 3 bases of the junction left unmatched. The CDR3 covers 15 residues. CDR3 coding DNA: TGTGCCAGCAGCTTGGGACAGGGAGTCAATCAGCCCCAGCATTTT. Translation: CASSLGQGVNQPQHF.

This chain connects TRBV18 to TRBJ2-6, with D possibly matching TRBD2 (5 bases). The CDR3 extends over 17 amino acids. V lost 0 bases, J lost 4 bases, and 13 bases lay in between. Germline V CDR1 and CDR2: KGHSH, LQKENI. CDR3 residues: CASSPPEGSGGANVLTF. Here the CDR3 DNA reads TGTGCCAGCTCACCACCGGAAGGGTCGGGGGGGGCCAACGTCCTGACTTTC.

This chain joins TRBV10-3 and TRBJ2-7, with 8 bases aligning to TRBD1. V shed 6 bases and J 2 bases; nucleotides not matched to a gene: 9. This CDR3 has 15 amino acids. The germline gives CDR1 ENHRY, CDR2 SYGVKD. CDR3 region: CAISPTRQGTYEQYF. The DNA of the CDR3 is TGTGCCATCAGCCCGACCCGACAGGGGACCTACGAGCAGTACTTC.

The rearrangement joins TRBV6-6 to TRBJ2-3, with TRBD2 identical over 9 bases. This CDR3 is built from 16 residues. CDR1 MNHNY and CDR2 SVGAGI come from the germline V gene (reference sequence). The junction had 7 bases not matched to a gene; V was cut back by 6 bases and J by 0 bases. This CDR3 is CASRAGGPGSTDTQYF. CDR3 DNA: TGTGCCAGCAGGGCGGGAGGGCCTGGTAGCACAGATACGCAGTATTTT.

V usage is TRBV3-1 (or the pseudogene TRBV3-2) and J usage is TRBJ1-1, with a possible D match to TRBD1 (5 bases). Trimming stripped 1 base from V and 7 bases from J, with 10 bases between. CDR3 length: 13 amino acids. Germline V lookup: CDR1 LGHDT, CDR2 YNNKEL (reference sequence). The CDR3 reads CASSQGSGVEAFF. CDR3 nucleotide sequence: TGTGCCAGCAGCCAAGGGTCGGGGGTTGAAGCTTTCTTT.

This chain connects TRBV2 to TRBJ1-2; the D gene is possibly TRBD1 (5 bases). CDR3 length equals 14 residues. V was trimmed by 4 bases and J by 4 bases, leaving 13 bases between them. CDR1 is SNHLY, CDR2 FYNNEI, per germline. CDR3 in DNA: TGTGCCAGCAGTGGCGACAGATATAGCTATGGCTACACCTTC. Translating it yields CASSGDRYSYGYTF.

This clone was picked up a small number of times. For the CDR3, the DNA is TGTGCCATCAGTGAGACTAGCGGGAGGTCCTCACAAGAGACCCAGTACTTC. The encoded protein is CAISETSGRSSQETQYF. The chain employs TRBV10-3 and TRBJ2-5; TRBD2 matches at 12 bases. This CDR3 is built from 17 residues. Germline values: CDR1 ENHRY, CDR2 SYGVKD. V lost 2 bases and J lost 2; bases outside the gene matches: 6.

This sequence joins TRBV29-1 and TRBJ1-2, with 8 bases fitting TRBD1. V was pared by 6 bases and J by 0 bases, with 3 bases of the junction left unmatched. Germline CDR1 reads SQVTM; CDR2 reads ANQGSEA. The CDR3 covers 13 residues. The DNA for the CDR3 is TGCAGCGTAATGGACAGGGCTAACTATGGCTACACCTTC. Translation: CSVMDRANYGYTF.

The V gene is TRBV2, the J gene TRBJ2-7; D is possibly TRBD2 (6 bases). Germline V gene sequence: CDR1 SNHLY, CDR2 FYNNEI. Trimming took off 6 bases at V and 6 bases at J, with 12 bases between the two ends. There are 12 residues in the CDR3. Here the CDR3 DNA reads TGTGCCAGCAGGAGGGACTTACTCGAGCAGTACTTC. Protein: CASRRDLLEQYF.

The chain combines TRBV30 with TRBJ2-7; a weak D match, TRBD2 (5 bases). The germline V gene has CDR1 GTSNPN and CDR2 SVGIG (reference sequence). V gave up 1 base and J gave up 3 bases, with 16 bases separating them. CDR3 length: 15 amino acids. The CDR3 spells CAWSAGWALNYEQYF. Here the CDR3 DNA reads TGTGCCTGGAGTGCGGGATGGGCCCTGAACTACGAGCAGTACTTC.

The chain recombines TRBV11-2 with TRBJ2-5, with D maybe TRBD2 (5 bases). The CDR3 has 15 residues. V was cut by 0 bases and J by 2 bases, with 10 bases left in between. CDR1 SGHAT and CDR2 FQNNGV come from the germline V gene. CDR3 DNA: TGTGCCAGCAGCTTAGATGACGGGGTACAAGAGACCCAGTACTTC. Its protein product is CASSLDDGVQETQYF.

The chain uses TRBV6-5 and TRBJ2-1; 8 bases line up with TRBD2. From germline, CDR1 is MNHEY and CDR2 SVGAGI. This CDR3 comprises 15 residues. The trim removed 6 bases at V and 7 bases at J, leaving 11 bases unmatched. Here the CDR3 reads CASSLALAGGNEQFF. In DNA, the CDR3 is TGTGCCAGCAGCCTCGCCCTAGCGGGTGGAAATGAGCAGTTCTTC.

The chain joins TRBV28 to TRBJ1-5, with 9 bases lining up with TRBD1. Germline CDR1 MDHEN, CDR2 SYDVKM. The ends lost 7 bases at V and 7 bases at J; junction bases unmatched: 17. This CDR3 has 17 amino acids. CDR3: CASIFGQQGAGRQPQHF. The CDR3 nucleotides read TGTGCCAGCATCTTCGGTCAACAGGGGGCAGGGCGACAGCCCCAGCATTTT.

This chain uses TRBV7-2 with TRBJ1-3; 8 bases agree with TRBD1. Trimming took 6 bases from V and 3 from J; bases not matched to a gene: 7. The CDR3 length is 15 residues. Germline V gene lookup returns CDR1 SGHTA and CDR2 FQGNSA. The CDR3 DNA sequence: TGTGCCAGCAGTTCCCGGACAGGGAGTGGAAACACCATATATTTT. Translated, it gives CASSSRTGSGNTIYF.

This clone occurred once. The rearrangement joins TRBV19 to TRBJ2-1, with TRBD2 matching 11 bases. The V and J ends lost 5 bases and 2 bases, in that order; junction bases with no gene match: 2. The CDR3 loop spans 15 amino acids. Germline assignment: CDR1 LNHDA and CDR2 SQIVND (reference sequence). The CDR3 here is CASSRLAGPYNEQFF. CDR3 sequence (DNA): TGTGCCAGTAGTCGACTAGCGGGACCCTACAATGAGCAGTTCTTC.

This clone was counted only a few times. The chain carries TRBV6-5 and TRBJ1-4; D uncertain. Germline CDR1 and CDR2: MNHEY and SVGAGI. The CDR3 runs to 14 residues. V was clipped by 8 bases and J by 4 bases, with 14 bases between them. CDR3 amino acids: CASGRRSLNEKLFF. The CDR3 nucleotides read TGTGCCAGCGGAAGACGGAGTCTTAATGAAAAACTGTTTTTT.

This rearrangement joins TRBV2 to TRBJ1-5, with 7 bases lining up with TRBD1. This CDR3 contains 14 residues. Germline V lookup: CDR1 SNHLY, CDR2 FYNNEI. The V gene end was trimmed by 6 bases and the J gene end by 3 bases; junction bases not matched to a gene: 5. CDR3 region: CASRDTGVNQPQHF. As DNA, the CDR3 is TGTGCCAGCAGAGACACAGGGGTCAATCAGCCCCAGCATTTT.

The gene calls are TRBV2 and TRBJ2-7; 10 bases agree with TRBD2. Germline V gene data show CDR1 as SNHLY and CDR2 as FYNNEI. Trimming cost V 8 bases and J 4 bases; bases outside gene matches: 5. The CDR3 has 13 amino acids. CDR3 loop: CASGQREGYEQYF. The CDR3 DNA reads as TGTGCCAGCGGGCAGCGGGAGGGGTACGAGCAGTACTTC. The variable domain in full, with the rest retrieved from reference TRBV2 and TRBJ2-7, is EPEVTQTPSHQVTQMGQEVILRCVPISNHLYFYWYRQILGQKVEFLVSFYNNEISEKSEIFDDQFSVERPDGSNFTLKIRSTKLEDSAMYFCASGQREGYEQYFGPGTRLTVT.

This clone showed up just once. The chain combines TRBV11-3 with TRBJ1-2; the D is unclear. The CDR3 is made up of 10 amino acids. V was trimmed by 10 bases and J by 7 bases, leaving 10 bases between them. In germline, CDR1 is SGHNT, CDR2 YENEEA. The CDR3 region is CATRRRGYTF. The CDR3 region has the DNA TGTGCCACAAGGAGACGTGGCTACACCTTC.

This chain joins TRBV19 and TRBJ1-2, with TRBD1 matching 8 bases. The CDR3 is made up of 14 amino acids. CDR1 is LNHDA and CDR2 is SQIVND in the germline V gene (reference sequence). With 6 bases clipped from V and 4 bases from J, the junction kept 7 bases outside the gene matches. As DNA, the CDR3 is TGTGCCAGTAGGCTCCGACAGGGGCTCTATGGCTACACCTTC. Translated, it gives CASRLRQGLYGYTF.

V and J are TRBV12-3 or TRBV12-4 and TRBJ1-5; D unresolved. The CDR3 loop spans 12 amino acids. The V and J ends lost 6 bases and 4 bases respectively, with 7 bases between them. CDR3 coding DNA: TGTGCCAGCAGGGAGCAGAATCAGCCCCAGCATTTT. Protein sequence: CASREQNQPQHF.

V usage is TRBV5-1 and J usage is TRBJ2-2, with 7 bases lining up with TRBD2. The CDR3 consists of 15 residues. Per germline, CDR1 SGHRS and CDR2 YFSETQ. J lost 4 bases, V lost 2 bases, and 5 bases had no gene match. In DNA, the CDR3 is TGCGCCAGCAGCTTTTTGGGCGGGGGCACCGGGGAGCTGTTTTTT. Translated: CASSFLGGGTGELFF.

The CDR3 reads CASSWHPDTGELFF. CDR3 nucleotide sequence: TGTGCCAGCTCGTGGCACCCCGACACCGGGGAGCTGTTTTTT. The chain combines TRBV6-5 with TRBJ2-2; no clear D gene. This CDR3 comprises 14 residues. Per the germline V gene, CDR1 is MNHEY and CDR2 is SVGAGI. The ends were cut back, 8 bases at V and 3 bases at J, with 13 bases in the middle.

The V call is TRBV5-8, the J call TRBJ2-7; 9 bases are shared with TRBD1. This CDR3 contains 15 residues. Per germline, CDR1 SGHTS and CDR2 YDEGEE. After removal of 4 bases from V and 2 bases from J, the junction contained 7 bases not matched to a gene. The CDR3 sequence: CASSLGTGFAYEQYF. The DNA of the CDR3 is TGTGCCAGCAGCCTCGGGACAGGGTTCGCCTACGAGCAGTACTTC. The entire variable domain, with the rest obtained from reference TRBV5-8 and TRBJ2-7, is as follows: EAGVTQSPTHLIKTRGQQATLRCSPISGHTSVYWYQQALGLGLQFLLWYDEGEERNRGNFPPRFSGRQFPNYSSELNVNALELEDSALYLCASSLGTGFAYEQYFGPGTRLTVT.

The J gene is TRBJ2-3, the V gene TRBV5-8; 11 nucleotides agree with TRBD2. V lost 0 bases to trimming and J lost 3 bases; unmatched junction nucleotides: 0. Germline V gene lookup returns CDR1 SGHTS and CDR2 YDEGEE. The CDR3 is made up of 15 amino acids. The CDR3 region is CASSLVAGGTDTQYF. DNA of the CDR3: TGTGCCAGCAGCTTGGTAGCGGGAGGGACAGATACGCAGTATTTT.